A selection of T cell receptor beta chains follows, all from one sample in a study of a mutant IDH1 vaccine in newly diagnosed glioma. Assay used: immunoSEQ multiplex PCR; TCRdb lists only in-frame clones, some missing. The data contain around 31,000 clones, 56% of them singletons. Their cognate antigens are unknown. Source: PBMCs, taken from a glioma patient whose treatment included an IDH1 peptide vaccine. These receptors all come from a woman in her late teens or twenties with glioma. The CDR3 runs from the conserved cysteine through the conserved F or W. D genes are given only for firm matches. Size is omitted from some rows. Given values are once, few, many or a class for expanded clones.

>TRBV30|TRBJ1-5|-|-
CAWSVSRDQPQHF
TGTGCCTGGAGTGTGAGTCGAGATCAGCCCCAGCATTTT
>TRBV7-2|TRBJ2-3|TRBD2|-
CASGGGLAGFIRTDTQYF
TGTGCCAGCGGCGGGGGACTAGCGGGGTTTATTCGTACAGATACGCAGTATTTT
>TRBV20-1|TRBJ1-2|TRBD1|-
CSVDREIGYTF
TGCAGTGTCGACAGGGAGATTGGCTACACCTTC
>TRBV7-2|TRBJ2-7|-|few
CASSPAAAGEQYF
TGTGCCAGCAGCCCGGCCGCCGCGGGGGAGCAGTACTTC
>TRBV7-9|TRBJ1-5|-|few
CASSLAGIQPQHF
TGTGCCAGCAGCTTAGCAGGGATTCAGCCCCAGCATTTT
>TRBV29-1|TRBJ2-7|-|-
CSVVGASYEQYF
TGCAGCGTTGTGGGGGCCTCCTACGAGCAGTACTTC
>TRBV2|TRBJ1-1|-|few
CASSDSWGAHTEAFF
TGTGCCAGCAGTGACTCGTGGGGGGCGCACACTGAAGCTTTCTTT
>TRBV7-9|TRBJ1-1|-|few
CASSFSLPEAFF
TGTGCCAGCAGCTTTAGCCTTCCCGAAGCTTTCTTT
>TRBV10-3|TRBJ1-1|-|-
CAISDQERNTEAFF
TGTGCCATCAGTGACCAGGAGCGGAACACTGAAGCTTTCTTT
>TRBV7-2|TRBJ2-7|-|-
CASSKSYEQYF
TGTGCCAGCAGCAAATCCTACGAGCAGTACTTC
>TRBV30|TRBJ2-7|-|-
CAWSDTPYEQYF
TGTGCCTGGAGTGACACCCCCTACGAGCAGTACTTC
>TRBV5-4|TRBJ2-5|TRBD1|few
CASRGRDSQETQYF
TGTGCCAGCAGGGGCCGGGACAGCCAAGAGACCCAGTACTTC
>TRBV6-6|TRBJ2-1|TRBD1|-
CASSYFHRGVYNEQFF
TGTGCCAGCAGTTACTTTCACAGGGGGGTGTACAATGAGCAGTTCTTC
>TRBV5-6|TRBJ1-1|-|few
CASSPLGGGTEAFF
TGTGCCAGCAGCCCCCTGGGGGGCGGGACTGAAGCTTTCTTT
>TRBV7-2|TRBJ2-1|-|-
CASSLAHLAEQFF
TGTGCCAGCAGCTTAGCGCACCTAGCGGAGCAGTTCTTC
>TRBV7-2|TRBJ1-5|TRBD1|few
CASSLGTGSGQPQHF
TGTGCCAGCAGCTTAGGGACAGGGTCTGGTCAGCCCCAGCATTTT
>TRBV7-9|TRBJ1-4|-|few
CASSLGGVSNEKLFF
TGTGCCAGCAGCTTAGGAGGAGTGAGTAATGAAAAACTGTTTTTT
>TRBV6-6|TRBJ2-7|-|-
CASRPGTRSYEQYF
TGTGCCAGCAGGCCCGGGACACGCTCCTACGAGCAGTACTTC
>TRBV5-1|TRBJ2-1|-|-
CASSFLNNEQFF
TGCGCCAGCAGCTTCTTGAACAATGAGCAGTTCTTC
>TRBV7-9|TRBJ1-2|-|-
CASSHRVNERVDYGYTF
TGTGCCAGCAGCCACCGGGTGAATGAGAGGGTGGACTATGGCTACACCTTC
>TRBV19|TRBJ2-1|-|-
CASSTGLNNEQFF
TGTGCCAGTAGTACGGGACTCAACAATGAGCAGTTCTTC
>TRBV11-2|TRBJ1-1|-|-
CASSLGANTEAFF
TGTGCCAGCAGCTTAGGGGCGAACACTGAAGCTTTCTTT
>TRBV28|TRBJ1-4|-|once
CASTEGGSGKKLFF
TGTGCCAGCACCGAGGGGGGGAGTGGGAAAAAACTGTTTTTT
>TRBV13|TRBJ1-2|-|few
CASSLAGGYTF
TGTGCCAGCAGCTTAGCAGGGGGCTACACCTTC
>TRBV11-2|TRBJ1-5|-|few
CASSRRGDQPQHF
TGTGCCAGCAGTCGTAGGGGGGATCAGCCCCAGCATTTT
>TRBV14|TRBJ1-2|TRBD1|-
CASSTTGTGKGGSYGYTF
TGTGCCAGCAGCACGACCGGGACAGGGAAGGGTGGAAGCTATGGCTACACCTTC
>TRBV5-6|TRBJ2-5|-|-
CASQSIFEAGKETQYF
TGTGCCAGCCAATCTATATTCGAGGCGGGCAAAGAGACCCAGTACTTC
>TRBV7-3|TRBJ2-2|TRBD2|-
CASSLIAGGTSGSPNTGELFF
TGTGCCAGCAGCTTAATCGCAGGGGGGACTAGCGGGAGTCCGAACACCGGGGAGCTGTTTTTT
>TRBV6-5|TRBJ2-5|TRBD1|-
CASSLHRGAETQYF
TGTGCCAGCAGTTTACACAGGGGGGCAGAGACCCAGTACTTC
>TRBV28|TRBJ1-2|-|few
CASSAPGGGNYGYTF
TGTGCCAGCAGTGCTCCGGGGGGTGGTAACTATGGCTACACCTTC
>TRBV2|TRBJ1-3|-|-
CASGQVGNTIYF
TGTGCCAGCGGCCAGGTGGGAAACACCATATATTTT
>TRBV6-5|TRBJ2-1|TRBD2|-
CASSYGWGGNEQFF
TGTGCCAGCAGTTACGGTTGGGGGGGGAATGAGCAGTTCTTC
>TRBV4-1|TRBJ2-7|-|-
CASSQGEEQSDEQYF
TGCGCCAGCAGCCAAGGGGAGGAACAATCGGACGAGCAGTACTTC
>TRBV27|TRBJ2-1|-|-
CASRINEQFF
TGTGCCAGCAGGATCAATGAGCAGTTCTTC
>TRBV7-2|TRBJ2-7|TRBD2|-
CASSLSGAYEQYF
TGTGCCAGCAGCTTGAGCGGGGCCTACGAGCAGTACTTC
>TRBV18|TRBJ1-1|-|-
CASSPQGRGMAFF
TGTGCCAGCTCACCTCAGGGAAGAGGTATGGCTTTCTTT
>TRBV23-1|TRBJ1-2|-|once
CASSRPGLIGGYTF
TGCGCCAGCAGTCGCCCGGGTTTGATCGGCGGCTACACCTTC
>TRBV7-9|TRBJ1-2|-|few
CASSFGEFNYGYTF
TGTGCCAGCAGCTTCGGGGAATTTAACTATGGCTACACCTTC
>TRBV13|TRBJ1-2|TRBD1|few
CASSDGQGFGGYTF
TGTGCCAGCAGCGACGGACAGGGTTTCGGTGGCTACACCTTC
>TRBV6-5|TRBJ2-1|TRBD2|-
CASSYRSGGAHEQFF
TGTGCCAGCAGTTACCGTAGCGGGGGGGCACATGAGCAGTTCTTC
>TRBV5-6|TRBJ1-2|-|-
CASSLVTGLNYGYTF
TGTGCCAGCAGCTTGGTTACAGGGCTAAACTATGGCTACACCTTC
>TRBV9|TRBJ2-7|-|few
CASSAPPGQGEQYF
TGTGCCAGCAGCGCACCCCCAGGGCAGGGTGAGCAGTACTTC
>TRBV6-6|TRBJ1-2|-|-
CASNRGKGYGYTF
TGTGCCAGCAATCGGGGGAAGGGCTATGGCTACACCTTC
>TRBV7-8|TRBJ1-5|-|once
CASSYGRAGNQPQHF
TGTGCCAGCAGCTACGGGAGAGCGGGCAATCAGCCCCAGCATTTT
>TRBV6-1|TRBJ2-7|TRBD1|-
CASRVTGGLYEQYF
TGTGCCAGCAGGGTTACAGGGGGTCTCTACGAGCAGTACTTC
>TRBV4-1|TRBJ2-1|-|-
CASRPIGSYNEQFF
TGCGCCAGCAGGCCGATTGGCTCCTACAATGAGCAGTTCTTC
>TRBV7-8|TRBJ1-5|-|few
CASSQGRGGNQPQHF
TGTGCCAGCAGTCAGGGGAGGGGCGGCAATCAGCCCCAGCATTTT
>TRBV6-1|TRBJ1-6|TRBD1|-
CASIDRGNSPLHF
TGTGCCAGCATAGACAGGGGGAATTCACCCCTCCACTTT
>TRBV4-3|TRBJ2-2|-|few
CASSQLDRDTGELFF
TGCGCCAGCAGCCAACTGGACCGAGACACCGGGGAGCTGTTTTTT
>TRBV30|TRBJ1-2|-|few
CAWAQGLHGYTF
TGTGCCTGGGCTCAGGGTTTACATGGCTACACCTTC
>TRBV2|TRBJ2-5|-|-
CADRQAGETQYF
TGTGCTGATAGACAGGCCGGGGAGACCCAGTACTTC
>TRBV27|TRBJ1-1|-|few
CASSLWVGNTEAFF
TGTGCCAGCAGTTTATGGGTAGGGAACACTGAAGCTTTCTTT
>TRBV5-1|TRBJ1-3|-|few
CASSLGGSGNTIYF
TGCGCCAGCAGCTTGGGCGGATCTGGAAACACCATATATTTT
>TRBV2|TRBJ2-2|TRBD2|few
CASSVGGGGSRTGELFF
TGTGCCAGCAGTGTCGGGGGAGGCGGGAGTCGGACCGGGGAGCTGTTTTTT
>TRBV7-2|TRBJ2-5|TRBD2|-
CASSLALAGGPRETQYF
TGTGCCAGCAGCTTAGCCCTAGCGGGAGGGCCGCGGGAGACCCAGTACTTC